A selection of T cell receptor beta chains follows, all from one sample in a study of technical replicates of blood from a few donors. TCRdb's copy holds only in-frame clones and misses some; the assay was immunoSEQ multiplex PCR. The sample records approximately 74,000 clones, 75% to 90% being singletons. Sequencing input: PBMCs. All receptors derive from a human donor in good health. Some clones in this sample may be carry-over from other donors' samples. Both conserved end residues are part of each CDR3. D genes are given only for firm matches. Not all rows give a size; the values are once, few, many and, for expanded clones, a class.

TRBV30,NA,TRBJ1-6,NA,TGTGCCTGGAGTCTTCCGGGGGGGGAACCTTTT,CAWSLPGGEPF
TRBV28,NA,TRBJ2-1,NA,TGTGCCAGCACCGGGGAGGGGGTAGGGCTCGGTGAGCAGTTCTTC,CASTGEGVGLGEQFF
TRBV18,once,TRBJ2-7,TRBD1,TGTGCCAGCTCCCTAACGGGACAGGGACTATACGAGCAGTACTTC,CASSLTGQGLYEQYF
TRBV6-1,once,TRBJ1-5,TRBD1,TGTGCCAGCAGCGGGGGGACAGGAATTAATCAGCCCCAGCATTTT,CASSGGTGINQPQHF
TRBV5-6,once,TRBJ1-2,NA,TGTGCCAGCAGTCCGGAACAGGGAGCTTCGCGTGGCTACACCTTC,CASSPEQGASRGYTF
TRBV21-1,NA,TRBJ1-5,NA,TGTGCCAGCAGCACCAGGACAGGGGGTTATCAGCCCCAGCATTTT,CASSTRTGGYQPQHF
TRBV7-9,NA,TRBJ1-2,NA,TGTGCCAGCAGCTCCACCCAGGCGGGGAACTATGGCTACACCTTC,CASSSTQAGNYGYTF
TRBV19,NA,TRBJ2-1,TRBD1,TGTGCCAGTAGTAAAATACCGGGACAGGGGGCCCATGAGCAGTTCTTC,CASSKIPGQGAHEQFF
TRBV19,NA,TRBJ2-2,TRBD2,TGTGCCAGTATTGGGACTAGCGGACGGAACACCGGGGAGCTGTTTTTT,CASIGTSGRNTGELFF
TRBV7-2,NA,TRBJ1-3,NA,TGTGCCAGCAGCGTGGGCCTCCTTCTCTCTGGAAACACCATATATTTT,CASSVGLLLSGNTIYF
TRBV4-3,NA,TRBJ2-3,TRBD2,TGCGCCAGCAGCCGGGTAGCGGGGGCCCTCACAGATACGCAGTATTTT,CASSRVAGALTDTQYF
TRBV27,NA,TRBJ1-4,NA,TGTGCCAGCAGTTCGAGAGAAAAACTGTTTTTT,CASSSREKLFF
TRBV11-2,NA,TRBJ1-1,TRBD1,TGTGCCAGCAGCTTCAGGACAGGGCAGGGTAGGGGCACTGAAGCTTTCTTT,CASSFRTGQGRGTEAFF
TRBV5-5,few,TRBJ2-5,TRBD1,TGTGCCAGCAGTCCGACAGGGTTGGAGACCCAGTACTTC,CASSPTGLETQYF
TRBV14,NA,TRBJ2-3,NA,TGTGCCAGCAGCCAAGGACCTAACCGGGGGCAGTATTTT,CASSQGPNRGQYF
TRBV7-9,NA,TRBJ2-3,NA,TGTGCCAGCAGCTCCCCGGGAAGCCGCACAGATACGCAGTATTTT,CASSSPGSRTDTQYF
TRBV25-1,many,TRBJ1-1,NA,TGTGCCAGCAGTGAATCGGCTCAGGGAGGCACTGAAGCTTTCTTT,CASSESAQGGTEAFF
TRBV4-1,NA,TRBJ2-3,NA,TGCGCCAGCAGCCAAGCGGGGTCCACAGATACGCAGTATTTT,CASSQAGSTDTQYF
TRBV19,NA,TRBJ2-1,TRBD2,TGTGCCAGCCAGAGCGGGAGGAGGAATGAGCAGTTCTTC,CASQSGRRNEQFF
TRBV7-6,once,TRBJ2-7,NA,TGTGCCAGCAGCGAGGTCGGCGGGGCCCCCTACTTC,CASSEVGGAPYF